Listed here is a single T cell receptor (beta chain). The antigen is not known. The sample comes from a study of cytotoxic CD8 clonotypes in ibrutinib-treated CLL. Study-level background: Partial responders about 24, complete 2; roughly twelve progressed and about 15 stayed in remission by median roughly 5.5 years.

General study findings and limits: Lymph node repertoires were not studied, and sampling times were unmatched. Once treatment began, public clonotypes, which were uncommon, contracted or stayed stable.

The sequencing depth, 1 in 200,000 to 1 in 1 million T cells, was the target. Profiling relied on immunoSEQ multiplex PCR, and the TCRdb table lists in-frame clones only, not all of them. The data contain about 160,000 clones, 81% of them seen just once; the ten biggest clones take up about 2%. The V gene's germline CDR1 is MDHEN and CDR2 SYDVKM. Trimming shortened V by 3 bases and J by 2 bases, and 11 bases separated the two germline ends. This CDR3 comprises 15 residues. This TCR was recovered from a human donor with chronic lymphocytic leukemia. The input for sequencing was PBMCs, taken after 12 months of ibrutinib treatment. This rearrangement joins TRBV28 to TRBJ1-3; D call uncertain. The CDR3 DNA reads TGTGCCAGCAGTTTCTATCGGAGGACTGGAAACACCATATATTTT. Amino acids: CASSFYRRTGNTIYF.